This is a list of T cell receptor beta chains from one sample in a study of regulatory T cells in long-lasting Graves disease. TCRdb called the multiplex PCR reads again in MiXCR, with one record for every CDR3 protein. Of about 660,000 distinct CDR3 sequences in the sample, around 32% were seen once. The specimen was peripheral blood mononuclear cells (PBMCs), collected when the disease was refractory, from a patient treated with antithyroid drugs. The receptors derive from a female donor with Graves disease. The CDR3 runs from the conserved cysteine through the conserved F or W.

j_call	v_call	cdr3_aa
TRBJ2-5	TRBV12-3/TRBV12-4	CASSFTARETQYF
TRBJ2-1	TRBV12-3/TRBV12-4	CASSRNPSGKLDEQFF
TRBJ1-1	TRBV6-2/TRBV6-3	CASSYSDRGPEAFF
TRBJ1-1	TRBV5-1	CASSPSGTVNTEAFF
TRBJ1-6	TRBV5-1	CASSSSDSANSPLHF
TRBJ1-5	TRBV6-1	CVSGTGNNQPQHF
TRBJ1-1	TRBV12-3/TRBV12-4	CASRDREDTEAFF
TRBJ2-7	TRBV20-1	CSALATEQYF
TRBJ2-5	TRBV30	CAWDMDRSQETQYF
TRBJ1-1	TRBV5-4	CASSLGNLGAFF
TRBJ2-7	TRBV19	CASSIGQGTTEQYF
TRBJ1-6	TRBV10-3	CAISGDGTASSYNSPLHF
TRBJ1-1	TRBV15	CATSRFTGVAEAFF
TRBJ1-4	TRBV7-9	CASSRPPEEEKLFF
TRBJ1-1	TRBV19	CASSKRWVGRGRETEAFF
TRBJ1-2	TRBV30	CALTGGGYTF
TRBJ2-3	TRBV28	CASSLAQREALETQYF
TRBJ1-1	TRBV29-1	CSVKEEPNTEAFF
TRBJ1-5	TRBV27	CASMGGTGFNSNQPQHF
TRBJ2-7	TRBV9	CASSVGGGLAGVCYEQYF
TRBJ2-3	TRBV10-3	CAISERGPDTDTQYF
TRBJ2-1	TRBV5-1	CASSPDRDTYNEQFF
TRBJ1-4	TRBV5-6	CASSSDREVKLFF
TRBJ2-7	TRBV10-3	CAICPAGGFEQYF
TRBJ1-2	TRBV5-1	CASSLEGVDYGYTF
TRBJ1-1	TRBV30	CAWDSPEAFF
TRBJ1-1	TRBV2	CASSIRGLDTEAFF
TRBJ2-5	TRBV6-1	CASSMLTGGGGETQYF
TRBJ2-5	TRBV15	CATSEGGFGETQYF
TRBJ2-7	TRBV3-1	CASSARSRRGIDEQYF
TRBJ2-1	TRBV2	CASSYTRLAPPAGGSYNEQFF
TRBJ2-7	TRBV30	CAWNEGSSYEQYF
TRBJ1-1	TRBV3-1	CASSQDRSQMNTEAFF
TRBJ1-1	TRBV27	CASSSPRTGGTEAFF
TRBJ2-7	TRBV27	CAGSWDRGSYEQYF
TRBJ1-1	TRBV19	CASSTHRGRDTEAFF